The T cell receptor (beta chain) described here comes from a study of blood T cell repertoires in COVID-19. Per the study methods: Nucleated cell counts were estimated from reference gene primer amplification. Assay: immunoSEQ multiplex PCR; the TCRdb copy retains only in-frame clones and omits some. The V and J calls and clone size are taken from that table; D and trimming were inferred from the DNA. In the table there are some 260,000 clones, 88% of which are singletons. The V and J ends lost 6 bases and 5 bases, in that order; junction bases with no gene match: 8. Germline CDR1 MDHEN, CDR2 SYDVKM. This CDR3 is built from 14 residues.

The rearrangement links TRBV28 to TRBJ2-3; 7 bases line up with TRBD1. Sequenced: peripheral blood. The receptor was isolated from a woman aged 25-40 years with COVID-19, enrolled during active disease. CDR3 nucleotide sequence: TGTGCCAGCAGCACGACAGGGTCGGGAGATACGCAGTATTTT. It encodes CASSTTGSGDTQYF.